This T cell receptor beta chain came from a study of T cell responses to AZD1222 COVID-19 vaccine. Study observations and caveats: Donors in the cohort were predominantly white British and more often female, and clonal diversity was possibly underestimated. Seropositive status at baseline applied to only a handful of AZD1222 recipients.

The V gene's germline CDR1 is SGHDN and CDR2 FVKESK. The CDR3 loop spans 16 amino acids. Losses at the gene ends were 4 bases for V and 7 bases for J; bases not matched to a gene: 12. About this clone itself: Antigen: not known.

Clones were read by immunoSEQ multiplex PCR, and TCRdb kept only the in-frame ones, dropping some. The sample has 150,000 to 200,000 clones, about 92% seen once. V and J are TRBV14 and TRBJ1-4; 7 bases line up with TRBD1. This receptor was obtained from an adult who received the AZD1222 COVID-19 vaccine. This material consisted of peripheral blood, taken 28 days after the second AZD1222 dose. The CDR3 bases are TGTGCCAGCAGCCGTACCGGGACAGAGGAAAGTGAAAAACTGTTTTTT. The encoded protein is CASSRTGTEESEKLFF.